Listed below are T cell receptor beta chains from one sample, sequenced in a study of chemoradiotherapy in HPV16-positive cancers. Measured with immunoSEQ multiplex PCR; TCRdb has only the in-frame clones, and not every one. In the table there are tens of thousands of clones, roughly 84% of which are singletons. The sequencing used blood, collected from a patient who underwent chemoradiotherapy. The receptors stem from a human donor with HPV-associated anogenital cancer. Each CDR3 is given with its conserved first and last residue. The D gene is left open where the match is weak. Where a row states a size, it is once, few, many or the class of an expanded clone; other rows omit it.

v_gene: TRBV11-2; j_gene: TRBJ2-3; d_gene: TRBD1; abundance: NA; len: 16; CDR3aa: CASTIYRDSRTDTQYF; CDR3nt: TGTGCCAGCACCATATACCGGGACAGTCGCACAGATACGCAGTATTTT
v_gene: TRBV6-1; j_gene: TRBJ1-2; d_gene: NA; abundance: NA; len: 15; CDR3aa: CASRESHTGIYGYTF; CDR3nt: TGTGCCAGCAGGGAAAGTCACACAGGGATCTATGGCTACACCTTC
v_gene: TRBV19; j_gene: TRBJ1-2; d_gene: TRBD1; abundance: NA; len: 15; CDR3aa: CASSLGQGAEYGYTF; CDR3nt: TGTGCCAGTAGTCTTGGACAGGGGGCGGAGTATGGCTACACCTTC
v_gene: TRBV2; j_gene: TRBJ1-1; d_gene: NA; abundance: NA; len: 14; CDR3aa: CASTDSFMNTEAFF; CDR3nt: TGTGCCAGCACTGACAGCTTCATGAACACTGAAGCTTTCTTT
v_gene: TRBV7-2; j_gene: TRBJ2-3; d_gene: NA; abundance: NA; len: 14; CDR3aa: CASSFPASRNTQYF; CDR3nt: TGTGCCAGCAGCTTCCCGGCTAGCAGGAACACGCAGTATTTT
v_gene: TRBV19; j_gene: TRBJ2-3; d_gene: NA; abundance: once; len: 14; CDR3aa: CASSIDRRRDTQYF; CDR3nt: TGTGCCAGTAGTATAGATCGAAGGAGGGATACGCAGTATTTT
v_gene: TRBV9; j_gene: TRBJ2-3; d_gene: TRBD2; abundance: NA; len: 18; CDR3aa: CASSVSWGSGIAADTQYF; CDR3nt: TGTGCCAGCAGCGTGTCTTGGGGTAGCGGGATTGCGGCAGATACGCAGTATTTT
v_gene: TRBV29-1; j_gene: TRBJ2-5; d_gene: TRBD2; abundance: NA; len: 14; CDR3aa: CSVGASGGVETQYF; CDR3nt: TGCAGCGTGGGGGCTAGCGGGGGGGTGGAGACCCAGTACTTC
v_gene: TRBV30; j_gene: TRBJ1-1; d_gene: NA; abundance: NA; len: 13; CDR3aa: CAWDAKLGTEAFF; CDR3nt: TGTGCCTGGGACGCGAAGCTGGGCACTGAAGCTTTCTTT
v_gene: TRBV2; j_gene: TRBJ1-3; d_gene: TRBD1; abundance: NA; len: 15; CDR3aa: CASSATGSSGNTIYF; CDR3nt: TGTGCCAGCAGTGCGACAGGGAGCTCTGGAAACACCATATATTTT
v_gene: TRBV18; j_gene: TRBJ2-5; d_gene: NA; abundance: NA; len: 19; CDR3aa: CASSPEWDKLYTYQETQYF; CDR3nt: TGTGCCAGCTCACCAGAATGGGACAAACTCTACACGTACCAAGAGACCCAGTACTTC
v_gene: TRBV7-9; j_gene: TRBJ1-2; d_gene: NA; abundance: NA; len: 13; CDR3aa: CASSSTAVWGYTF; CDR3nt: TGTGCCAGCAGTTCGACAGCTGTATGGGGCTACACCTTC
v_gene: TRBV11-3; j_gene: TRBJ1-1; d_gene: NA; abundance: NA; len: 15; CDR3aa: CASSPEPPPRTEAFF; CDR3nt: TGTGCCAGCAGCCCCGAGCCCCCTCCGAGGACTGAAGCTTTCTTT
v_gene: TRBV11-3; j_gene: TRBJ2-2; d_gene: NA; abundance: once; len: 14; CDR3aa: CASSLSGYTGELFF; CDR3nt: TGTGCCAGCAGCTTATCAGGGTACACCGGGGAGCTGTTTTTT
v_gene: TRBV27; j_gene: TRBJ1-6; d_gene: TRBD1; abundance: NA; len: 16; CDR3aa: CASSLAPGQGGSPLHF; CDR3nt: TGTGCCAGCAGTTTAGCCCCGGGACAGGGAGGTTCACCCCTCCACTTT
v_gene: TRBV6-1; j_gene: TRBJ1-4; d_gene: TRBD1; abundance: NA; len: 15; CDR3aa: CASSTLQGGNEKLFF; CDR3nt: TGTGCCAGCAGTACCCTACAGGGGGGGAATGAAAAACTGTTTTTT
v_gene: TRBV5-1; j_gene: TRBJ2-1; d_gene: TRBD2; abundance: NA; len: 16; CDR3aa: CASSLLGGVSYNEQFF; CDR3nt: TGCGCCAGCAGCTTGCTGGGGGGGGTCTCCTACAATGAGCAGTTCTTC
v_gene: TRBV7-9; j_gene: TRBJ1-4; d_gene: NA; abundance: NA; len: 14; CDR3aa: CASSFRVDSEKLFF; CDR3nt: TGTGCCAGCAGCTTCAGGGTTGACAGTGAAAAACTGTTTTTT
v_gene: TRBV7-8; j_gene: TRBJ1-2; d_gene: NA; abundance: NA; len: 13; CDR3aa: CASSPDRDGGYTF; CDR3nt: TGTGCCAGCAGCCCCGACAGAGACGGTGGCTACACCTTC
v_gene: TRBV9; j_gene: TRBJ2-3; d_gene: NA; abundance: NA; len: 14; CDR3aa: CASSPSSSTDTQYF; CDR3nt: TGTGCCAGCAGCCCCTCCTCTAGCACAGATACGCAGTATTTT
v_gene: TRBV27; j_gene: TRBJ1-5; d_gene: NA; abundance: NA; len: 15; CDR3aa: CASSLSSTGEGAQHF; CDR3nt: TGTGCCAGCAGTTTATCGTCGACTGGAGAGGGGGCCCAGCATTTT
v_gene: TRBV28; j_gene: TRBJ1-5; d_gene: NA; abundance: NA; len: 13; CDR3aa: CASSLSPVQPQHF; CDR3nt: TGTGCCAGCAGTTTATCCCCCGTTCAGCCCCAGCATTTT
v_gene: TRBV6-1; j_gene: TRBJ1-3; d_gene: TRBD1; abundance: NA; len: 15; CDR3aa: CASRTGAISGNTIYF; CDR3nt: TGTGCCAGCAGAACAGGGGCCATCTCTGGAAACACCATATATTTT
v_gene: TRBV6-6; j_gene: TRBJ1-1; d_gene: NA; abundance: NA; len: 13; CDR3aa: CASSYQGGDEAFF; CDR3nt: TGTGCCAGCAGTTATCAGGGAGGGGATGAAGCTTTCTTT
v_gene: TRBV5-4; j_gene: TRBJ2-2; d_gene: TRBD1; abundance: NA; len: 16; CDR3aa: CASTSTGTGYAGELFF; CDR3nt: TGTGCCAGCACCTCTACCGGGACAGGGTATGCCGGGGAGCTGTTTTTT
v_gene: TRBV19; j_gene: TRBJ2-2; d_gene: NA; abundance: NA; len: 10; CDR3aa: CASFEGELFF; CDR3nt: TGTGCCAGCTTTGAGGGGGAGCTGTTTTTT
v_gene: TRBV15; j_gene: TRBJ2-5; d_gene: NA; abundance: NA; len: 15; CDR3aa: CATSSEGGPRKTQYF; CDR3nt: TGTGCCACCAGCAGCGAGGGGGGGCCTAGAAAGACCCAGTACTTC
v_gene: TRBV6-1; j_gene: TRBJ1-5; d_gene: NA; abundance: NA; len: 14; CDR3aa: CASSEGGDNQPQHF; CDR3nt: TGTGCCAGCAGTGAAGGAGGGGACAATCAGCCCCAGCATTTT
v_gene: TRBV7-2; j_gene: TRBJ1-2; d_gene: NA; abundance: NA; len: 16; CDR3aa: CASSLAKPGVSYGYTF; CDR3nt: TGTGCCAGCAGCTTAGCAAAACCGGGAGTAAGCTATGGCTACACCTTC
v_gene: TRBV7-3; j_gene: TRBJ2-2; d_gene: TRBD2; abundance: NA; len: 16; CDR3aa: CASSLTGATSGGELFF; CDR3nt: TGTGCCAGCAGCTTAACGGGGGCGACTAGCGGGGGGGAGCTGTTTTTT
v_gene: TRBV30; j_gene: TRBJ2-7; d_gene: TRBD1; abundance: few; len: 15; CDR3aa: CAWRMNRDRTYEQYF; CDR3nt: TGTGCCTGGAGAATGAACCGGGACAGGACATACGAGCAGTACTTC
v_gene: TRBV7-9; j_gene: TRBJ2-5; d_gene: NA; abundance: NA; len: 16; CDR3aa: CASSLGSAEIQETQYF; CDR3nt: TGTGCCAGCAGCTTAGGATCGGCAGAGATACAAGAGACCCAGTACTTC
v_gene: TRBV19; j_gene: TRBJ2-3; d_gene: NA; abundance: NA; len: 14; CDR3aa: CASSYYRGTDTQYF; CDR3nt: TGTGCCAGTAGTTACTACAGGGGCACAGATACGCAGTATTTT
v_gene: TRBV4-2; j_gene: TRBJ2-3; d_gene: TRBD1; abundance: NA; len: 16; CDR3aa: CASSQGQGFRTDTQYF; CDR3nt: TGTGCCAGCAGCCAAGGACAGGGTTTCCGCACAGATACGCAGTATTTT
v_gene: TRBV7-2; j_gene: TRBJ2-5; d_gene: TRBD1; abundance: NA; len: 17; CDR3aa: CASSFGRTGGVIQTQYF; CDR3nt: TGTGCCAGCAGCTTCGGTCGGACAGGGGGCGTCATACAGACCCAGTACTTC
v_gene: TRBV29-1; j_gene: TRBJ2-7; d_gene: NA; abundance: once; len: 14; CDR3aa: CSVRSDARQYEQYF; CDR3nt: TGCAGCGTCCGCTCGGACGCCCGGCAATACGAGCAGTACTTC
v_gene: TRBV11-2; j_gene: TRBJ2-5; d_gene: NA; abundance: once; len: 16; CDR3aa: CASSLEIRRTQETQYF; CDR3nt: TGTGCCAGCAGCTTAGAGATCCGGCGAACACAAGAGACCCAGTACTTC
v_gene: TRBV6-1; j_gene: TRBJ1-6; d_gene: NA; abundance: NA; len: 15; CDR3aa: CASSEAGENNSPLHF; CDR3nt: TGTGCCAGCAGTGAAGCGGGGGAGAATAATTCACCCCTCCACTTT
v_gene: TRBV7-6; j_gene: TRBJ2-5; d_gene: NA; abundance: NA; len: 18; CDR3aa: CASSLRGFSAADQETQYF; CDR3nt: TGTGCCAGCAGCTTAAGGGGCTTTAGTGCGGCGGACCAAGAGACCCAGTACTTC
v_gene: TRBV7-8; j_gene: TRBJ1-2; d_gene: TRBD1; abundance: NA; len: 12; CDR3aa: CASSDRGIGYTF; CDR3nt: TGTGCCAGCTCGGACAGGGGTATCGGCTACACCTTC
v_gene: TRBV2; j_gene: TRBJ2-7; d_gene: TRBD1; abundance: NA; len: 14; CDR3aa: CASRPGQGAREQYF; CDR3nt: TGTGCCAGCAGACCGGGACAGGGGGCGCGGGAGCAGTACTTC
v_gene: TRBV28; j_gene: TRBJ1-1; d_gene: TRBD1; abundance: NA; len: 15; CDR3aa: CASSPYGQGRTEAFF; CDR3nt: TGTGCCAGCAGTCCCTACGGACAGGGAAGAACTGAAGCTTTCTTT
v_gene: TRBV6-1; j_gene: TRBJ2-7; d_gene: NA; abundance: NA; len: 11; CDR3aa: CASSKVDEQYF; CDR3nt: TGTGCCAGCAGTAAGGTCGACGAGCAGTACTTC
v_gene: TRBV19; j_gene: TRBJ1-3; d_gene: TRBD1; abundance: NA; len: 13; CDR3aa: CASSTNRGLAIYF; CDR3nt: TGTGCCAGTAGTACAAACAGGGGATTGGCCATATATTTT
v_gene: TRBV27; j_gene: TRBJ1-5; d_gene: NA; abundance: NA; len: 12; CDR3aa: CASSFIGQPQHF; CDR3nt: TGTGCCAGCAGTTTTATAGGTCAGCCCCAGCATTTT
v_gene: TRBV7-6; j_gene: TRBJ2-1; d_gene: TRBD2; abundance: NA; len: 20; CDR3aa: CASSLSASASGKSSYNEQFF; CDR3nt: TGTGCCAGCAGCTTATCGGCTAGTGCTAGCGGGAAGAGCTCCTACAATGAGCAGTTCTTC
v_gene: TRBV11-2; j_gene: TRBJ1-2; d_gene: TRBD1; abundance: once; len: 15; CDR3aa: CASSISGQGARGYTF; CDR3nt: TGTGCCAGCAGCATTTCGGGACAGGGGGCTCGTGGCTACACCTTC
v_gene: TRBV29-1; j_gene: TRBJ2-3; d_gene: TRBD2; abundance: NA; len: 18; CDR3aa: CSADTGLAGGTSTDTQYF; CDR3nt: TGCAGCGCCGACACGGGACTAGCGGGGGGAACTAGCACAGATACGCAGTATTTT
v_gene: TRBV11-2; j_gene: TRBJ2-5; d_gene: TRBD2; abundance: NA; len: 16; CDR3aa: CASSLEGGSVVETQYF; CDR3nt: TGTGCCAGCAGCTTGGAGGGAGGGTCGGTAGTAGAGACCCAGTACTTC
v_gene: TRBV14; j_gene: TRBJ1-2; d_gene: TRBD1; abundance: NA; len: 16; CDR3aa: CASSQEGGDRGYGYTF; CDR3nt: TGTGCCAGCAGCCAAGAGGGGGGGGACAGGGGGTATGGCTACACCTTC
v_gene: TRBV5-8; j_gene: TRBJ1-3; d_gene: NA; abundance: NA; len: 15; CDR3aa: CASSLDRGTGNTIYF; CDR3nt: TGTGCCAGCAGCTTGGATAGGGGGACTGGAAACACCATATATTTT
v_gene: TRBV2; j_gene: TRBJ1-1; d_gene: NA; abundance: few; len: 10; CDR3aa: CASSNTEAFF; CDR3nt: TGTGCCAGCAGTAACACTGAAGCTTTCTTT
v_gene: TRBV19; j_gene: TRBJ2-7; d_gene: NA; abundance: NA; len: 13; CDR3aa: CASMGAGTIKQYF; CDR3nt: TGTGCCAGTATGGGGGCAGGGACTATCAAGCAGTACTTC
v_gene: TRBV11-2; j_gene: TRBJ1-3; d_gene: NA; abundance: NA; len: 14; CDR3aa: CASTVGLRGNTIYF; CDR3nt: TGTGCCAGCACCGTAGGGCTTCGTGGAAACACCATATATTTT
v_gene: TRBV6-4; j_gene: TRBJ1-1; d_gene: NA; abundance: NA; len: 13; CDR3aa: CASSGGGPTEAFF; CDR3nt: TGTGCCAGCAGCGGCGGGGGACCCACTGAAGCTTTCTTT
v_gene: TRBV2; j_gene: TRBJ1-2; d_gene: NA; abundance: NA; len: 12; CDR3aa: CASRGPLAGYTF; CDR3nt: TGTGCCAGCAGGGGACCTTTGGCTGGCTACACCTTC
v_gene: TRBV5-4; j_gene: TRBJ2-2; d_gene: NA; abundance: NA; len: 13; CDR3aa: CASSPGGTGELFF; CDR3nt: TGTGCCAGCAGCCCAGGGGGGACCGGGGAGCTGTTTTTT
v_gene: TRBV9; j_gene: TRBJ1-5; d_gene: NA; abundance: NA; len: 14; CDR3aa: CASSVEAGPQPQHF; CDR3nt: TGTGCCAGCAGCGTAGAGGCAGGGCCTCAGCCCCAGCATTTT
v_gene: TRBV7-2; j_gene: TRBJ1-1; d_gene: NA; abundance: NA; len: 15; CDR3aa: CASSSRAGARTEAFF; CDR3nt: TGTGCCAGCAGCTCAAGAGCAGGGGCACGCACTGAAGCTTTCTTT
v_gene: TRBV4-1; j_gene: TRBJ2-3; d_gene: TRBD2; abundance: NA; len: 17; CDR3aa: CASSQNPSGGALNTQYF; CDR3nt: TGCGCCAGCAGCCAAAACCCTAGCGGGGGGGCCTTAAATACGCAGTATTTT